The source of this T cell receptor beta chain is a study of blood T cells in healthy people across ages. In germline, CDR1 is SEHNR, CDR2 FQNEAQ (reference sequence). Between the trimmed V and J ends, which lost 1 base and 5 bases, there was a span of 12 bases. The CDR3 runs 14 residues. A sample-barcoded 5' primer and a J-beta primer mix were used in a second PCR of about 7 to 12 cycles. In TCRdb, the 5' RACE reads were re-called with MiXCR into one record per CDR3 protein. The sample records 730,000 or so distinct CDR3 sequences, 40% to 45% being singletons. This chain uses TRBV7-9 with TRBJ2-7; D gene uncertain. The clonotype was recovered from a woman in her sixties or seventies in good health. Sample: blood. CDR3 coding DNA: TGTGCCAGCAGCTTAGGAACAGTCGCGGACGAGCAGTACTTC. Residues: CASSLGTVADEQYF.